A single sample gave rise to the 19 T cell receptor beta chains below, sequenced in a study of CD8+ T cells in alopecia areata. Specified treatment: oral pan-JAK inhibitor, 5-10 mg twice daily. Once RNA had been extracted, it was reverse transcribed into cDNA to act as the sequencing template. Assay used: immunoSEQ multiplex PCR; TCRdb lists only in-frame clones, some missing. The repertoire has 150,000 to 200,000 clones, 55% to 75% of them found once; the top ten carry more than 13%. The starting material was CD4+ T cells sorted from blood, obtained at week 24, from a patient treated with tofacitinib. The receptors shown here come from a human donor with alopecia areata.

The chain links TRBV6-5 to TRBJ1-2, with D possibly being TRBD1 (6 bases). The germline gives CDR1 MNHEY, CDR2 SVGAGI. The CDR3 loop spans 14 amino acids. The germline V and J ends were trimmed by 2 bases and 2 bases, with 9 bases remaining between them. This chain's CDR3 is CASSYGRGNYGYTF. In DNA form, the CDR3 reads TGTGCCAGCAGTTACGGCAGGGGAAACTATGGCTACACCTTC.

DNA of the CDR3: TGTGCCAGCAGGGGACTAGAAGAGACCCAGTACTTC. It codes for CASRGLEETQYF. The gene calls are TRBV9 and TRBJ2-5; TRBD2 aligns across 8 bases. Germline V gene data show CDR1 as SGDLS and CDR2 as YYNGEE. V trimming: 5 bases; J trimming: 3 bases; junction bases outside the gene matches: 0. The CDR3 is 12 residues long.

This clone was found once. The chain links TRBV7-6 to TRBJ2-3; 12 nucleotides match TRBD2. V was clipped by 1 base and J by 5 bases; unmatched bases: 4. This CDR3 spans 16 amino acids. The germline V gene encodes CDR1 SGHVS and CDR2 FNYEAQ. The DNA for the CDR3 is TGTGCCAGCAGCTTAGTGGGACTAGCGGGCGGAGATACGCAGTATTTT. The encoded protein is CASSLVGLAGGDTQYF.

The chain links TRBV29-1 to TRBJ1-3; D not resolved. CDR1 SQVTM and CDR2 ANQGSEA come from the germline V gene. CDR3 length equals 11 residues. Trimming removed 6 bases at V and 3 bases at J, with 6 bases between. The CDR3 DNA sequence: TGCAGCGTCCGGCTTGGAAACACCATATATTTT. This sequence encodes CSVRLGNTIYF.

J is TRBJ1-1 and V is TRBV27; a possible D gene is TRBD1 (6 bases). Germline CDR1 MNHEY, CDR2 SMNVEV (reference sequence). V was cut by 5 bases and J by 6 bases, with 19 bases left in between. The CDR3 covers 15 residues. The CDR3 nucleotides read TGTGCCAGCAGTACGATGGCGGGGGGGCGGGCTGAAGCTTTCTTT. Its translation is CASSTMAGGRAEAFF.

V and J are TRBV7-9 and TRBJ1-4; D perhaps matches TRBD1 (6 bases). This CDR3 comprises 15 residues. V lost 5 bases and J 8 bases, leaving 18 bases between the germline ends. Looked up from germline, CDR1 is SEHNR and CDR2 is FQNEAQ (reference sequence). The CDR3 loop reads CASSLQGTAEEKLFF. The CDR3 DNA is TGTGCCAGCAGCCTGCAGGGGACCGCGGAGGAAAAACTGTTTTTT.

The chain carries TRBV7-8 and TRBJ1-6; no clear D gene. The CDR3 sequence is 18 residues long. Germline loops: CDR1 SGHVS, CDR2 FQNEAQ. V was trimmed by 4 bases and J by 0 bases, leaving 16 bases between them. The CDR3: CASSSPAGKSSYNSPLHF. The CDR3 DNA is TGTGCCAGCAGCTCGCCTGCTGGGAAAAGCTCCTATAATTCACCCCTCCACTTT.

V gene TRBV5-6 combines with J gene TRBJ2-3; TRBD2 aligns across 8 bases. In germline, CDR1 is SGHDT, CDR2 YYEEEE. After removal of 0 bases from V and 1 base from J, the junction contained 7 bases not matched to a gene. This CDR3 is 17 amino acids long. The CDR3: CASSLVSAGAGTDTQYF. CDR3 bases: TGTGCCAGCAGCTTGGTCTCAGCGGGGGCTGGCACAGATACGCAGTATTTT.

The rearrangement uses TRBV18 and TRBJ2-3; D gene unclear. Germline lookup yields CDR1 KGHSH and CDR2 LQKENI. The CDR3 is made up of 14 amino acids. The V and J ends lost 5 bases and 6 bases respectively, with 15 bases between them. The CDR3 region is CASSSLPLGDTQYF. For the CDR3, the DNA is TGTGCCAGCTCATCACTCCCTCTCGGCGATACGCAGTATTTT.

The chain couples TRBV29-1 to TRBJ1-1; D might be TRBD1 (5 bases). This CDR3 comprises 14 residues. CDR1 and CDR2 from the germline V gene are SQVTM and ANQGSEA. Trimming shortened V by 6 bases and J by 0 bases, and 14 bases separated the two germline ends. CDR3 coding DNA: TGCAGCGTAGTGAAACAGGTTATGAACACTGAAGCTTTCTTT. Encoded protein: CSVVKQVMNTEAFF.

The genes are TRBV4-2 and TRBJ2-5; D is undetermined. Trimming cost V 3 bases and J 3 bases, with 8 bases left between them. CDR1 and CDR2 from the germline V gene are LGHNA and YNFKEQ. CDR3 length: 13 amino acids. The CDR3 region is CASSQGREETQYF. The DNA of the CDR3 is TGTGCCAGCAGCCAGGGCCGTGAAGAGACCCAGTACTTC.

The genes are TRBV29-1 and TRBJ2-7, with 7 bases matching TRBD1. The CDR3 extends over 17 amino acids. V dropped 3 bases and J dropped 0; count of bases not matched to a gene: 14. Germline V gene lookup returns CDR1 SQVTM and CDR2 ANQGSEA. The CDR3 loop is CSVEMTSRDSPSYEQYF. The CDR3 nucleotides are TGCAGCGTTGAGATGACGTCCCGGGACAGCCCCTCCTACGAGCAGTACTTC.

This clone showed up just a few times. The DNA for the CDR3 is TGCAGCGTTGATAGGGGCCCGGGTGGGACAGATACGCAGTATTTT. Protein sequence: CSVDRGPGGTDTQYF. The gene calls are TRBV29-1 and TRBJ2-3, with a weak D call TRBD1 (5 bases). V lost 3 bases to trimming and J lost 3 bases, with 16 bases between them. CDR1 SQVTM and CDR2 ANQGSEA come from the germline V gene. CDR3 length: 15 residues.

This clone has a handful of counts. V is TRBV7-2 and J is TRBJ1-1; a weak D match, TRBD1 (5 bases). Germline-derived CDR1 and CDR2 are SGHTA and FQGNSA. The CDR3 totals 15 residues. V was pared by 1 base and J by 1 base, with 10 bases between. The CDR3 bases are TGTGCCAGCAGCTTAGAAAGGGGAAGGAACACTGAAGCTTTCTTT. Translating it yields CASSLERGRNTEAFF.

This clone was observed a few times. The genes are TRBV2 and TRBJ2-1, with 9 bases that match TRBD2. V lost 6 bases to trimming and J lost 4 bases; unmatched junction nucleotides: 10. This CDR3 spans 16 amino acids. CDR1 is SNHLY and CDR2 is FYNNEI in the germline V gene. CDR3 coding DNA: TGTGCCAGCAGGACCAATAGCGGGGGCTATTACAATGAGCAGTTCTTC. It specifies CASRTNSGGYYNEQFF.

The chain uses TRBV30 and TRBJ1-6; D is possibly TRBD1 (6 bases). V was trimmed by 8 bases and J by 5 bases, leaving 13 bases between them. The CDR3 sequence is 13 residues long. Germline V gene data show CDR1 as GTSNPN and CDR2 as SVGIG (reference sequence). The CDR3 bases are TGTGCCAACAGGGAACCTCATAATTCACCCCTCCACTTT. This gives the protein CANREPHNSPLHF. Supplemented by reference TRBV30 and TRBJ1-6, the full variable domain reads SQTIHQWPATLVQPVGSPLSLECTVEGTSNPNLYWYRQAAGRGLQLLFYSVGIGQISSEVPQNLSASRPQDRQFILSSKKLLLSDSGFYLCANREPHNSPLHFGNGTRLTVT.

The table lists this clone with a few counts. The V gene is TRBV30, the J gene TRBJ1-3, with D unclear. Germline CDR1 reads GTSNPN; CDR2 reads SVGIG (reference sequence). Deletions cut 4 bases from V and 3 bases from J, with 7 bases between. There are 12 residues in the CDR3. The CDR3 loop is CAWIGYGNTIYF. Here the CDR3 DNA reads TGTGCCTGGATAGGGTATGGAAACACCATATATTTT.

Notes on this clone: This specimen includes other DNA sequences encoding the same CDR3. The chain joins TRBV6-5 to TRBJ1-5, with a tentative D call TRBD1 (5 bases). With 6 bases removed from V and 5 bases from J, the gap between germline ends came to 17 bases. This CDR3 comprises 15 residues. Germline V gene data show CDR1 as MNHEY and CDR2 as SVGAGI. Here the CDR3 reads CASSRQSGGDQPQHF. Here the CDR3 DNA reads TGTGCCAGCAGCCGACAGTCCGGAGGGGATCAGCCCCAGCATTTT.

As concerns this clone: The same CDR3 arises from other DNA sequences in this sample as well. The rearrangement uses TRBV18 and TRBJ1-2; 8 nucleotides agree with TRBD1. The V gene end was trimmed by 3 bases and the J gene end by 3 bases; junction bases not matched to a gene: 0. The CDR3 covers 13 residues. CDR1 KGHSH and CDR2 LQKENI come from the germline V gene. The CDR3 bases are TGTGCCAGCTCACCGGGACAGGACTATGGCTACACCTTC. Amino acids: CASSPGQDYGYTF.